This T cell receptor (beta chain) was identified during a study of blood T cell repertoires in COVID-19. CDR1 is SQVTM and CDR2 is ANQGSEA in the germline V gene. This CDR3 is built from 13 residues. The V end was cut by 5 bases, the J end by 4 bases, with 12 bases between. Assay: immunoSEQ multiplex PCR; the TCRdb copy retains only in-frame clones and omits some. The sample has tens of thousands of clones, about 80% seen once. The V call is TRBV29-1, the J call TRBJ1-3, with a weak D call TRBD1 (5 bases). The TCR was taken from a man aged 25-40 years with COVID-19, enrolled during active disease. Sequenced material: peripheral blood. This chain's CDR3 is CSVLGVDGNTIYF. CDR3 bases: TGCAGCGTTTTAGGGGTCGACGGAAACACCATATATTTT.